The following is a TCR beta chain sequence with its context. The data belong to a study of blood T cell repertoires in COVID-19. About the study: Donors in the United States, Italy and Spain gave samples during acute or convalescent COVID-19. Sources were T cells, B-cell-depleted T cells, or PBMCs; the material itself was cDNA or gDNA.

The CDR3 loop spans 13 amino acids. Losses at the gene ends were 8 bases for V and 0 bases for J; bases not matched to a gene: 4. The authors' processing: Estimated nucleated cell counts came from reference gene primer amplification. Sequenced by immunoSEQ multiplex PCR; TCRdb stores in-frame clones only, minus some. The DNA was the basis for D and trimming; V, J and clone size are from that table. Here the sample spans about 260,000 clones, approximately 89% being singletons. Exposed enrollees had met someone with a PCR-confirmed or clinician-diagnosed COVID-19 case at some point within the 2 weeks before study entry.

Sequencing was performed on PBMCs or T cells enriched from blood (not recorded which). This chain uses TRBV12-3 or TRBV12-4 with TRBJ2-7, with 7 bases identical to TRBD2. This TCR was sampled from a woman aged 40-49 years who had been exposed to COVID-19. This CDR3 reads CASGGGLSYEQYF. The CDR3 region has the DNA TGTGCCAGCGGCGGGGGACTCTCCTACGAGCAGTACTTC.